A selection of T cell receptor beta chains follows, all from one sample in a study of blood T cell repertoires in COVID-19. Data came from immunoSEQ multiplex PCR; TCRdb stores just in-frame clones and leaves some out. The sample includes 90,000 to 150,000 clones, 79% of them seen just once. Sequenced material: peripheral blood. The source is a woman aged 80 or over with acute or convalescent COVID-19. The CDR3 runs from the conserved cysteine through the conserved F or W. The D gene is left open where the match is weak. Where a row states a size, it is once, few, many or the class of an expanded clone; other rows omit it.

d_gene	abundance	j_gene	v_gene	CDR3nt	CDR3aa
TRBD2	many	TRBJ2-2	TRBV7-3	TGTGCCAGCAGCCCCGGGACTAGGATGTCGGGGGAGCTGTTTTTT	CASSPGTRMSGELFF
.	.	TRBJ2-7	TRBV18	TGTGCCAGCTCTCCGACCGGGACTCCCGACTACGAGCAGTACTTC	CASSPTGTPDYEQYF
.	.	TRBJ2-3	TRBV30	TGTGCCTGGAGTGCCGGGGAATACCGGTGGACAGATACGCAGTATTTT	CAWSAGEYRWTDTQYF
TRBD1	medium-sized	TRBJ1-2	TRBV7-3	TGTGCCAGCGGACAGGGTGGGGACTATGGCTACACCTTC	CASGQGGDYGYTF
.	.	TRBJ1-5	TRBV7-9	TGTGCCAGCAGCGACGACAGAACGTATCAGCCCCAGCATTTT	CASSDDRTYQPQHF
.	few	TRBJ1-1	TRBV7-9	TGTGCCAGCTCAATGGCGTGGGGAGCCACTGAAGCTTTCTTT	CASSMAWGATEAFF
TRBD1	.	TRBJ1-5	TRBV28	TGTGCCAGCAGTTTACCGCCGGGACAGGGGATTTCCGATCAGCCCCAGCATTTT	CASSLPPGQGISDQPQHF
TRBD2	.	TRBJ2-5	TRBV6-6	TGTGCCAGCAGTTACACCCCGGGGGGTCGGCAAGAGACCCAGTACTTC	CASSYTPGGRQETQYF
TRBD1	once	TRBJ2-1	TRBV7-9	TGTGCCAGCAGCCTAAGCTGGACAGGGGCGGTGAATGAGCAGTTCTTC	CASSLSWTGAVNEQFF
TRBD2	.	TRBJ2-7	TRBV27	TGTGCCAGCAGTTTAAAACCCCCTAGCGGGGGGGCCTACGAGCAGTACTTC	CASSLKPPSGGAYEQYF
.	.	TRBJ1-1	TRBV3-1/TRBV3-2	TGTGCCAGCAGCCAATCCGACCGGGACACTGAAGCTTTCTTT	CASSQSDRDTEAFF
.	.	TRBJ2-2	TRBV30	TGTGCCTGGAGTGTATTTGGTCCAGAAGTGAACACCGGGGAGCTGTTTTTT	CAWSVFGPEVNTGELFF
.	.	TRBJ2-7	TRBV4-1	TGCGCCAGCAGCCAAGTTTCCTACTTAAACGACTACGAGCAGTACTTC	CASSQVSYLNDYEQYF
TRBD2	.	TRBJ2-1	TRBV24-1	TGTGCCACCAGTGATTTGACTACGGGCGGGAGGGCCATGAATGAGCAGTTCTTC	CATSDLTTGGRAMNEQFF
.	.	TRBJ1-1	TRBV2	TGTGCCAGCAGTGAATGGGGGGGTGAAGCTTTCTTT	CASSEWGGEAFF
TRBD2	few	TRBJ2-6	TRBV5-6	TGTGCCAGCAGCTCCCTGGGGGAGGGAGCTGGGGCCAACGTCCTGACTTTC	CASSSLGEGAGANVLTF
.	.	TRBJ1-1	TRBV6-6	TGTGCCAGCAGTTACCGGTGGAACACTGAAGCTTTCTTT	CASSYRWNTEAFF
.	.	TRBJ1-2	TRBV24-1	TGTGCCACCAGTGACCAGGGAACCTATGGCTACACCTTC	CATSDQGTYGYTF
TRBD1	.	TRBJ1-5	TRBV19	TGTGCCAGTAGTATAGGACAGGGGGCGGGCAATCAGCCCCAGCATTTT	CASSIGQGAGNQPQHF
.	.	TRBJ2-2	TRBV19	TGTGCCAGTAGTATGTCCGGGAACACCGGGGAGCTGTTTTTT	CASSMSGNTGELFF
TRBD2	.	TRBJ2-1	TRBV6-2/TRBV6-3	TGTGCCAGCAGTTACTTTTGGACTAGCGGGATCTATAATGAGCAGTTCTTC	CASSYFWTSGIYNEQFF
TRBD1	.	TRBJ2-1	TRBV10-2	TGCGCCAGTTTGGGGACAGGGTACTTTAATGAGCAGTTCTTC	CASLGTGYFNEQFF